This is a list of T cell receptor beta chains from one sample in a study of T cell repertoires in cytomegalovirus infection. From the reads, TCRdb called clonotypes with MiXCR, one entry per CDR3 protein. This sample has about 400,000 distinct CDR3 sequences, with around a sixth found just once. The sequencing input was PBMCs. The source is a human donor in good health (CMV status not recorded). Some clones in this sample may be carry-over from other donors' samples. The CDR3 runs from the conserved cysteine through the conserved F or W. Each record gives: clone size, CDR3 length, V gene, J gene, D gene, CDR3 protein, CDR3 DNA. D genes are given only for firm matches. Only part of the rows carry a size: once, few, many, or a class if the clone is expanded.

few	16	TRBV23-1	TRBJ1-5	TRBD1	CASINPTGNSNQPQHF	TGCGCCAGCATTAACCCGACAGGGAATAGCAATCAGCCCCAGCATTTT
-	12	TRBV6-6	TRBJ1-4	-	CASSWLNEKLFF	TGTGCCAGCAGTTGGCTTAATGAAAAACTGTTTTTT
-	13	TRBV20-1	TRBJ2-5	-	CSAREEGLRTQYF	TGCAGTGCTAGAGAAGAAGGCCTCCGGACCCAGTACTTC
-	13	TRBV18	TRBJ2-3	-	CASSQGNTDTQYF	TGTGCCAGCTCGCAGGGAAACACAGATACGCAGTATTTT
many	15	TRBV7-2	TRBJ1-4	-	CASSLDSAGSEKLFF	TGTGCCAGCAGCTTAGATAGTGCAGGGTCGGAAAAACTGTTTTTT
many	12	TRBV7-8	TRBJ2-1	-	CASSRDRGEQFF	TGTGCCAGCAGCCGTGATAGGGGTGAGCAGTTCTTC
many	14	TRBV7-2	TRBJ2-5	-	CASSLRQSQETQYF	TGTGCCAGCAGCCTTCGACAGTCCCAAGAGACCCAGTACTTC
many	12	TRBV7-2	TRBJ2-7	-	CASSLGLVRQYF	TGTGCCAGCAGCTTAGGTCTGGTGAGGCAGTACTTC
-	14	TRBV3-1	TRBJ2-5	-	CASSQDYSQETQYF	TGTGCCAGCAGCCAAGATTACAGCCAAGAGACCCAGTACTTC
-	15	TRBV6-2/TRBV6-3	TRBJ2-3	-	CASSYGADSTDTQYF	TGTGCCAGCAGTTACGGGGCGGATAGCACAGATACGCAGTATTTT
many	12	TRBV7-2	TRBJ2-7	-	CASSLELGEQYF	TGTGCCAGCAGCTTAGAGTTAGGTGAGCAGTACTTC
-	16	TRBV20-1	TRBJ2-1	TRBD1	CSARAPQTGSYNEQFF	TGCAGTGCTAGAGCACCCCAGACAGGGAGTTACAATGAGCAGTTCTTC
many	13	TRBV7-9	TRBJ2-3	-	CASKTDSTDTQYF	TGTGCCAGCAAAACAGACAGCACAGATACGCAGTATTTT
-	16	TRBV2	TRBJ1-4	-	CASSRVRDGTNEKLFF	TGTGCCAGCAGTCGAGTCCGGGACGGTACTAATGAAAAACTGTTTTTT
few	15	TRBV7-9	TRBJ1-1	TRBD1	CASSSTGGPNTEAFF	TGTGCCAGCAGCTCAACAGGGGGCCCGAACACTGAAGCTTTCTTT
-	15	TRBV2	TRBJ2-6	-	CASTKGRSGANVLTF	TGTGCCAGCACCAAAGGCCGATCTGGGGCCAACGTCCTGACTTTC
many	13	TRBV12-3/TRBV12-4	TRBJ2-1	TRBD1	CASSHDRGNEQFF	TGTGCCAGCAGTCATGACAGGGGAAATGAGCAGTTCTTC
-	13	TRBV9	TRBJ2-7	-	CASSVGKSTEQYF	TGTGCCAGCAGCGTAGGGAAATCTACCGAGCAGTACTTC